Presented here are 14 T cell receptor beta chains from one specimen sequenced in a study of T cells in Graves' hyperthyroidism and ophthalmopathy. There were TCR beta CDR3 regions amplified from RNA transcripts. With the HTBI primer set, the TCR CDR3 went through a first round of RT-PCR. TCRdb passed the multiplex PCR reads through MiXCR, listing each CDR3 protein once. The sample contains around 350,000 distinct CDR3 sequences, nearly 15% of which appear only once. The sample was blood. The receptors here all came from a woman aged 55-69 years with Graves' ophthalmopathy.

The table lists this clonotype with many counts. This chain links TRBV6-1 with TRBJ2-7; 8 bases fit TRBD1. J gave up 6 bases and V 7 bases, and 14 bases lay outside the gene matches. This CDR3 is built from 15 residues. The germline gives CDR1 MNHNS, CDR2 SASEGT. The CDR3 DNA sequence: TGTGCCAGCACCCAACATCGGACAGGGATGGGCGAGCAGTACTTC. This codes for CASTQHRTGMGEQYF.

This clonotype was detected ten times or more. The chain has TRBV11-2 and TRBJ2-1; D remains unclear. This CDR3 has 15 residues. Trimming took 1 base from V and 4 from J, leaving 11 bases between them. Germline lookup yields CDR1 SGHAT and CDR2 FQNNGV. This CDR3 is CASSLGAGLYNEQFF. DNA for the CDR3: TGTGCCAGCAGCTTAGGGGCTGGGTTATACAATGAGCAGTTCTTC.

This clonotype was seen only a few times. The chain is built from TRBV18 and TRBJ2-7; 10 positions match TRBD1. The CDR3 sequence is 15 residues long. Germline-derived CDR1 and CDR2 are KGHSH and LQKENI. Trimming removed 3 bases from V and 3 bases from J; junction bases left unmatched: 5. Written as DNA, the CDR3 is TGTGCCAGCTCACCTGGGACAGGGGAGCGCTACGAGCAGTACTTC. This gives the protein CASSPGTGERYEQYF.

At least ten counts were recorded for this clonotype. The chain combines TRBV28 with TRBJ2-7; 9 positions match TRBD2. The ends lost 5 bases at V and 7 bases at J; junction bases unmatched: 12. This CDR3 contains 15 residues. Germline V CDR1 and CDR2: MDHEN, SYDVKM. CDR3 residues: CASSPLGGLAQEQYF. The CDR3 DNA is TGTGCCAGCAGTCCCCTAGGAGGACTAGCGCAAGAGCAGTACTTC.

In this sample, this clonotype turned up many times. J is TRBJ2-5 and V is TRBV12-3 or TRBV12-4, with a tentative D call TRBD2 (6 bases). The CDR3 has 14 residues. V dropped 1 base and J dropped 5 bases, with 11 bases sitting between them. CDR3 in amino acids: CASSLVTGGETQYF. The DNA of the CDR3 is TGTGCCAGCAGTTTAGTCACCGGAGGGGAGACCCAGTACTTC.

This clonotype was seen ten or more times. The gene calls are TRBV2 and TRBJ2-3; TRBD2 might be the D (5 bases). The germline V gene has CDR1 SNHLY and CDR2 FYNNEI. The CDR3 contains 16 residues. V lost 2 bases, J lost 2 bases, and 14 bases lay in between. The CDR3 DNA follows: TGTGCCAGCAGTGAACGTCATAGCGACCCCACAGATACGCAGTATTTT. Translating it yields CASSERHSDPTDTQYF.

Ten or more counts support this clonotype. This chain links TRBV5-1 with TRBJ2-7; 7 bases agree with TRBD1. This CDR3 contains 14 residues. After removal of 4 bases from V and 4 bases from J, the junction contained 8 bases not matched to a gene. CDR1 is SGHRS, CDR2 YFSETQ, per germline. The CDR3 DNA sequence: TGCGCCAGCAGCCGGGACAGCACCCTTTACGAGCAGTACTTC. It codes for CASSRDSTLYEQYF.

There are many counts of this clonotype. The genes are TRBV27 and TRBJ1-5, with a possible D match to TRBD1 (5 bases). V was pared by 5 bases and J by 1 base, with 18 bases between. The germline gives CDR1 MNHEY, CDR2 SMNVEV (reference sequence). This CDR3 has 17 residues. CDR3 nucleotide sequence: TGTGCCAGCAGTCCCACAGGATTGGGATTAAGCAATCAGCCCCAGCATTTT. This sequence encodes CASSPTGLGLSNQPQHF.

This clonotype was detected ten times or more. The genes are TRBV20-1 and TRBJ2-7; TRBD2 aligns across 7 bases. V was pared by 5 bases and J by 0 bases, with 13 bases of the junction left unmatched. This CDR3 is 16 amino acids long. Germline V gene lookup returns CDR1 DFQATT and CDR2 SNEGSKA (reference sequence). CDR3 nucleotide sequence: TGCAGTGCTCCCCTCCCCACTAGCGCGAGCTCCTACGAGCAGTACTTC. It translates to CSAPLPTSASSYEQYF.

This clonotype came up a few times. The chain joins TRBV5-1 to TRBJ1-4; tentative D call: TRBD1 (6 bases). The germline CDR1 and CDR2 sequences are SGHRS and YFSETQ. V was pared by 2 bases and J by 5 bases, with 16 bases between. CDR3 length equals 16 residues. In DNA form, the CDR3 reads TGCGCCAGCAGCTTACCCCTCGGACAGCAAAATGAAAAACTGTTTTTT. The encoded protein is CASSLPLGQQNEKLFF.

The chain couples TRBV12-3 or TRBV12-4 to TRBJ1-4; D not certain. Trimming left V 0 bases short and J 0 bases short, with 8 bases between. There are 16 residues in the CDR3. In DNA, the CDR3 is TGTGCCAGCAGTTTAGCTAGGCGGACAACTAATGAAAAACTGTTTTTT. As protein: CASSLARRTTNEKLFF.

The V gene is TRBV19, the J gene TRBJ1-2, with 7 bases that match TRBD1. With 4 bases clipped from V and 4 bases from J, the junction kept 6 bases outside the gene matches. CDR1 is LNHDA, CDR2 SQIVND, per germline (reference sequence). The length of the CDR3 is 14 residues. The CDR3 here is CASSTRQGPYGYTF. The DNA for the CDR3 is TGTGCCAGTAGTACGAGACAGGGCCCCTATGGCTACACCTTC. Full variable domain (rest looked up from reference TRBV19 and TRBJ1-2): DGGITQSPKYLFRKEGQNVTLSCEQNLNHDAMYWYRQDPGQGLRLIYYSQIVNDFQKGDIAEGYSVSREKKESFPLTVTSAQKNPTAFYLCASSTRQGPYGYTFGSGTRLTVV.

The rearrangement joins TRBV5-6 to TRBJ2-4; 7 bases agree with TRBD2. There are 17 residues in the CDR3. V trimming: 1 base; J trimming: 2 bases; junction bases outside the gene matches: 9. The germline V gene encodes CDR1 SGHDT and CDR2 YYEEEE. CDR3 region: CASSLRVRELTKNIQYF. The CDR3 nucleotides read TGTGCCAGCAGCTTGAGGGTGCGGGAGCTGACCAAAAACATTCAGTACTTC.

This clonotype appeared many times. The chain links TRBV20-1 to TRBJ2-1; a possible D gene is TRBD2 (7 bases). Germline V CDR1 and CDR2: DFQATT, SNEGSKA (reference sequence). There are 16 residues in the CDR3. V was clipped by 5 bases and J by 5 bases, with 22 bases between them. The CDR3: CSASGVTGGQNNEQFF. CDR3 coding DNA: TGCAGTGCTTCAGGGGTGACGGGAGGCCAAAACAATGAGCAGTTCTTC.